This T cell receptor (beta chain) was identified in a study of T cell responses to AZD1222 COVID-19 vaccine. Whole-study context: Analysis merged second doses at about 4 or about 12 weeks. Findings of the study overall: Unmutated variant regions are reportedly targeted by nearly half of spike-specific TCRs. The sample set comprised mostly white British donors with more females, and clonal diversity was possibly underestimated. With two AZD1222 doses given, Spike-specific TCR breadth and depth both rose.

Assay: immunoSEQ multiplex PCR; the TCRdb copy retains only in-frame clones and omits some. Seen here are 120,000 or so clones, approximately 90% observed once, and the top ten hold 4% to 5.5%. With regard to this clone: Its antigen is not identified.

Germline CDR1 and CDR2: LGHDT and YNNKEL (reference sequence). Trimming pared 0 bases from V and 6 bases from J, leaving 14 bases between. The CDR3 totals 16 residues. Sequenced here: peripheral blood, sampled on day 0 of AZD1222 vaccination. The source of this sequence is an adult in good health. The V and J genes are TRBV3-1 (or the pseudogene TRBV3-2) and TRBJ1-4; D is perhaps TRBD1 (5 bases). The CDR3 loop is CASSQDQGRDYEKLFF. The CDR3 DNA sequence: TGTGCCAGCAGCCAAGATCAAGGCAGGGACTATGAAAAACTGTTTTTT.